The 21 T cell receptor beta chains reported below all come from one sample, sequenced in a study of blood T cell repertoires in COVID-19. TCRdb keeps only in-frame clones here, not all; method: immunoSEQ multiplex PCR. The table shows fewer than 450,000 clones, with 88% occurring only once. Sequencing input: PBMCs or T cells enriched from blood (not recorded which). Source of these receptors: a woman between 18 and 29 years old who had recovered from COVID-19.

The chain carries TRBV5-1 and TRBJ2-1, with a tentative D call TRBD1 (5 bases). V lost 0 bases and J lost 0, with 7 bases in between. The CDR3 spans 15 residues. CDR1 SGHRS and CDR2 YFSETQ come from the germline V gene. DNA of the CDR3: TGCGCCAGCAGCTTGGAGGGGAACTCCTACAATGAGCAGTTCTTC. It codes for CASSLEGNSYNEQFF.

The chain combines TRBV19 with TRBJ2-7, with TRBD1 matching over 10 bases. The junction had 3 bases not matched to a gene; V was cut back by 5 bases and J by 2 bases. Germline CDR1 reads LNHDA; CDR2 reads SQIVND (reference sequence). The CDR3 is 14 amino acids. The CDR3 sequence: CASSSGQGPYEQYF. For the CDR3, the DNA is TGTGCCAGTAGTTCGGGACAGGGGCCCTACGAGCAGTACTTC.

The V call is TRBV3-1 (or the pseudogene TRBV3-2), the J call TRBJ1-5, with D unclear. The CDR3 covers 14 residues. Trimming took off 3 bases at V and 0 bases at J, with 6 bases between the two ends. Per the germline V gene, CDR1 is LGHDT and CDR2 is YNNKEL (reference sequence). The DNA for the CDR3 is TGTGCCAGCAGCCAGGGCACTAGCAATCAGCCCCAGCATTTT. Its translation is CASSQGTSNQPQHF.

This CDR3 is CASSPFRTGFNEQFF. The CDR3 DNA is TGTGCCAGCAGCCCCTTCCGGACAGGGTTTAATGAGCAGTTCTTC. The genes are TRBV14 and TRBJ2-1; 8 bases map to TRBD1. Trimming cost V 4 bases and J 7 bases; bases outside gene matches: 9. Germline lookup yields CDR1 SGHDN and CDR2 FVKESK. There are 15 residues in the CDR3.

This clone has a single count. The chain employs TRBV5-1 and TRBJ2-7; no reliable D call. The germline V and J ends were trimmed by 0 bases and 0 bases, with 7 bases remaining between them. Germline CDR1 is SGHRS and CDR2 is YFSETQ. The CDR3 spans 14 residues. The DNA of the CDR3 is TGCGCCAGCAGCTTGGAGCCTCACTCCTACGAGCAGTACTTC. Amino acids: CASSLEPHSYEQYF.

The rearrangement uses TRBV7-6 and TRBJ1-5; D gene unclear. Germline CDR1 reads SGHVS; CDR2 reads FNYEAQ. This CDR3 contains 15 residues. V lost 1 base and J 4 bases, leaving 11 bases between the germline ends. CDR3 amino acids: CASSLVPKPNQPQHF. The CDR3, as DNA: TGTGCCAGCAGCTTAGTGCCCAAGCCAAATCAGCCCCAGCATTTT.

The chain joins TRBV18 to TRBJ1-5; TRBD1 aligns across 7 bases. Trimming took 1 base from V and 0 from J; bases not matched to a gene: 0. The CDR3 covers 15 residues. Germline V CDR1 and CDR2: KGHSH, LQKENI. CDR3 DNA sequence: TGTGCCAGCTCACCACAGGGGGCTAGCAATCAGCCCCAGCATTTT. Amino acid sequence: CASSPQGASNQPQHF.

The chain recombines TRBV6-5 with TRBJ1-1; D is perhaps TRBD1 (6 bases). The V end lost 4 bases, the J end lost 2 bases, and 11 bases lay between the germline ends. Germline CDR1 and CDR2: MNHEY and SVGAGI. This CDR3 comprises 14 residues. CDR3 DNA: TGTGCCAGCAGTTGGGGGACACTTAACACTGAAGCTTTCTTT. Its protein is CASSWGTLNTEAFF.

The CDR3 region is CASSVTGTNTGELFF. CDR3 DNA sequence: TGTGCCAGCAGCGTGACAGGGACGAACACCGGGGAGCTGTTTTTT. The chain joins TRBV11-2 to TRBJ2-2; 7 positions match TRBD1. J gave up 0 bases and V 5 bases, and 3 bases lay outside the gene matches. There are 15 residues in the CDR3. CDR1 and CDR2 (germline): SGHAT, FQNNGV.

This chain links TRBV4-2 with TRBJ1-3; D unresolved. The V and J ends lost 1 base and 0 bases respectively, with 13 bases between them. The germline V gene has CDR1 LGHNA and CDR2 YNFKEQ. The CDR3 spans 17 residues. CDR3 region: CASSQAPGRTSGNTIYF. The CDR3 coding sequence is TGTGCCAGCAGCCAAGCTCCGGGTAGAACCTCTGGAAACACCATATATTTT.

The CDR3 reads CASSSRGGTVSGNTIYF. The CDR3 DNA reads as TGTGCCAGCAGCTCCCGAGGAGGGACAGTCTCTGGAAACACCATATATTTT. This chain joins TRBV7-8 and TRBJ1-3, with 7 bases fitting TRBD1. The ends lost 4 bases at V and 0 bases at J; junction bases unmatched: 9. The CDR3 spans 17 residues. The germline CDR1 and CDR2 sequences are SGHVS and FQNEAQ.

This chain joins TRBV30 and TRBJ1-2; TRBD1 might be the D (6 bases). V gave up 1 base and J gave up 11 bases, with 8 bases separating them. The CDR3 is made up of 10 amino acids. Germline CDR1 and CDR2: GTSNPN and SVGIG (reference sequence). The CDR3: CAWSDQGYTF. Here the CDR3 DNA reads TGTGCCTGGAGTGACCAGGGGTACACCTTC.

DNA for the CDR3: TGTGCCAGCAGTGGGGACATCTCCACGAGCAATCAGCCCCAGCATTTT. Translation gives CASSGDISTSNQPQHF. The chain couples TRBV28 to TRBJ1-5; tentatively, D is TRBD1 (6 bases). This CDR3 region has 16 residues. Trimming pared 5 bases from V and 1 base from J, leaving 15 bases between. Germline CDR1 MDHEN, CDR2 SYDVKM.

Only a few counts were recorded for this clone. The DNA of the CDR3 is TGTGCCAGTAGTCAAGGACAGGGCGGTTCACCCCTCCACTTT. Translated, it gives CASSQGQGGSPLHF. This chain joins TRBV19 and TRBJ1-6; the match to TRBD1 covers 8 bases. Losses at the gene ends were 5 bases for V and 9 bases for J; bases not matched to a gene: 6. This CDR3 is built from 14 residues. The germline gives CDR1 LNHDA, CDR2 SQIVND (reference sequence).

The rearrangement links TRBV2 to TRBJ2-7, with D possibly being TRBD2 (5 bases). V lost 8 bases to trimming and J lost 5 bases, with 7 bases between them. Germline V lookup: CDR1 SNHLY, CDR2 FYNNEI. CDR3 size: 10 residues. Here the CDR3 reads CASWENEQYF. As DNA, the CDR3 is TGTGCCAGCTGGGAGAACGAGCAGTACTTC.

The chain recombines TRBV2 with TRBJ2-5, with TRBD1 matching 10 bases. This CDR3 is built from 15 residues. CDR1 is SNHLY, CDR2 FYNNEI, per germline. V dropped 6 bases and J dropped 4; count of bases not matched to a gene: 8. The chain's CDR3 is CASSRDRGGRETQYF. DNA for the CDR3: TGTGCCAGCAGCCGGGACAGGGGCGGTCGAGAGACCCAGTACTTC.

This clone was counted once. The chain couples TRBV6-5 to TRBJ1-5; 7 bases line up with TRBD1. V dropped 6 bases and J dropped 7; count of bases not matched to a gene: 9. Per germline, CDR1 MNHEY and CDR2 SVGAGI. The CDR3 loop spans 14 amino acids. CDR3 bases: TGTGCCAGCAGCCGAATGACAGGGAACCAGCCCCAGCATTTT. Translated, it gives CASSRMTGNQPQHF.

This clone was observed a single time. The V gene is TRBV9, the J gene TRBJ1-6, with 7 bases that match TRBD1. Germline V gives CDR1 SGDLS, CDR2 YYNGEE. This CDR3 spans 16 amino acids. Unmatched junction bases numbered 9, after V lost 2 bases and J lost 7 bases. The CDR3 loop reads CASSVGPGTENSPLHF. CDR3 bases: TGTGCCAGCAGCGTGGGCCCAGGGACAGAGAATTCACCCCTCCACTTT. The complete variable domain, with remaining parts taken from reference TRBV9 and TRBJ1-6, reads DSGVTQTPKHLITATGQRVTLRCSPRSGDLSVYWYQQSLDQGLQFLIQYYNGEERAKGNILERFSAQQFPDLHSELNLSSLELGDSALYFCASSVGPGTENSPLHFGNGTRLTVT.

This chain uses TRBV9 with TRBJ1-1, with D possibly being TRBD1 (6 bases). CDR3 length: 14 residues. V was pared by 1 base and J by 6 bases, with 13 bases between. Germline assignment: CDR1 SGDLS and CDR2 YYNGEE. This CDR3 reads CASSVTAGVPEAFF. The CDR3 DNA is TGTGCCAGCAGCGTAACGGCAGGGGTTCCTGAAGCTTTCTTT. The variable domain in full, completed from reference TRBV9 and TRBJ1-1, reads DSGVTQTPKHLITATGQRVTLRCSPRSGDLSVYWYQQSLDQGLQFLIQYYNGEERAKGNILERFSAQQFPDLHSELNLSSLELGDSALYFCASSVTAGVPEAFFGQGTRLTVV.

The chain has TRBV30 and TRBJ2-2, with TRBD1 matching 10 bases. Germline V gene lookup returns CDR1 GTSNPN and CDR2 SVGIG (reference sequence). The CDR3 sequence is 14 residues long. With V trimmed by 2 bases and J by 8 bases, 5 bases remained unmatched. Here the CDR3 reads CAWSPDRGWGELFF. The CDR3 DNA reads as TGTGCCTGGAGTCCGGACAGGGGGTGGGGGGAGCTGTTTTTT.

The chain carries TRBV4-3 and TRBJ2-2, with 7 bases fitting TRBD1. J gave up 1 base and V 2 bases, and 1 base lay outside the gene matches. Per germline, CDR1 LGHNA and CDR2 YSLEER. The CDR3 extends over 15 amino acids. DNA for the CDR3: TGCGCCAGCAGCCAAAGGACAGGGAACACCGGGGAGCTGTTTTTT. The encoded protein is CASSQRTGNTGELFF.